This T cell receptor (beta chain) was recorded in a study of a mutant IDH1 vaccine in newly diagnosed glioma. The time point was: baseline, week 1 (first vaccination visit). The treatment denotes: pre-vaccination baseline after standard-of-care therapy. The germline V and J ends were trimmed by 3 bases and 2 bases, with 9 bases remaining between them. In germline, CDR1 is SGDLS, CDR2 YYNGEE. CDR3 length: 14 amino acids. Libraries were prepared by immunoSEQ multiplex PCR; TCRdb keeps only in-frame clonotypes and omits some of them. The sample contains some 100,000 clones, about 80% of which appear only once.

The chain couples TRBV9 to TRBJ1-3, with a possible D match to TRBD1 (6 bases). The specimen comprised PBMCs, sampled from a glioma patient treated with radiotherapy, temozolomide or both. The receptor comes from a woman aged 50 to 65 with glioma. The CDR3 DNA reads as TGTGCCAGCAGCGCAGGGGTAACTGGAAACACCATATATTTT. It codes for CASSAGVTGNTIYF.